This T cell receptor beta chain was sequenced during a study of T cells in Graves' hyperthyroidism and ophthalmopathy. CDR3 length: 13 amino acids. V was pared by 0 bases and J by 6 bases, with 9 bases between. Germline V gives CDR1 MGHRA, CDR2 YSYEKL. TCR beta CDR3 regions were amplified from RNA transcripts. HTBI primers drove first-round RT-PCR of the TCR CDR3. From the multiplex PCR reads, TCRdb called clonotypes with MiXCR, one entry per CDR3 protein. The data contain some 320,000 distinct CDR3 sequences, roughly an eighth of them seen just once; the ten biggest clones take up 30% to 40%. The receptor's source is a woman between 40 and 55 years old with Graves' ophthalmopathy. This chain links TRBV4-1 with TRBJ2-7; D remains ambiguous. The sequencing sample was made of blood. The CDR3 DNA sequence: TGCGCCAGCAGCCAAGATCAAGCCTGCGAGCAGTACTTC. Protein: CASSQDQACEQYF.